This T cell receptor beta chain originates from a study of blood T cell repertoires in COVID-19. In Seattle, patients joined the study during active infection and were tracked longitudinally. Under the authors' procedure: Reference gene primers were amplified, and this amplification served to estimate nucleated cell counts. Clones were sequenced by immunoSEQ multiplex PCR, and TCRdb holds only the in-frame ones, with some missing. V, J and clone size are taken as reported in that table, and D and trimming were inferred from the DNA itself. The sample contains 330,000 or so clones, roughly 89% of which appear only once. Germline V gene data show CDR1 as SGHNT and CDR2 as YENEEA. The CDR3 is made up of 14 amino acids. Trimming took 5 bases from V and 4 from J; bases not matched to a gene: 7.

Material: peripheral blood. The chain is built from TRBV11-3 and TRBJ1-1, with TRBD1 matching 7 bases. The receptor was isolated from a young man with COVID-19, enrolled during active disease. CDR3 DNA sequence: TGTGCCAGCAGCCTAAGACAGGGAGGCACTGAAGCTTTCTTT. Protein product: CASSLRQGGTEAFF.